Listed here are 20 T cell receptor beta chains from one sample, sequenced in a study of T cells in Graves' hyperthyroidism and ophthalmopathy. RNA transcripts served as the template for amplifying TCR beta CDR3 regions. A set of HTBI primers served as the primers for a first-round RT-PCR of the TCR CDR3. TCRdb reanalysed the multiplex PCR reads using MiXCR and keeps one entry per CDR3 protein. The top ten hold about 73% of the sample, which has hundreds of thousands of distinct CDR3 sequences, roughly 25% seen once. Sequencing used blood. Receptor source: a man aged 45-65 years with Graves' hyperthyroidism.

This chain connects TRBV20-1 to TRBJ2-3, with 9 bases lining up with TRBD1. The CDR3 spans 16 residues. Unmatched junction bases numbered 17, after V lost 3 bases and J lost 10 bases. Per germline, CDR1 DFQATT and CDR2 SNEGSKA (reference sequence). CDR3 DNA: TGCAGTGCTAGTGGCGCCGGGACAGGGTGGGATTTTGCGCAGTATTTT. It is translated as CSASGAGTGWDFAQYF.

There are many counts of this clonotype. The chain's CDR3 is CASSLQPYEQYF. The CDR3 DNA is TGTGCCAGCAGTCTACAGCCCTACGAGCAGTACTTC. The chain carries TRBV2 and TRBJ2-7; D gene unclear. CDR3 length: 12 residues. V lost 5 bases to trimming and J lost 2 bases, with 7 bases between them. Germline V gene data show CDR1 as SNHLY and CDR2 as FYNNEI.

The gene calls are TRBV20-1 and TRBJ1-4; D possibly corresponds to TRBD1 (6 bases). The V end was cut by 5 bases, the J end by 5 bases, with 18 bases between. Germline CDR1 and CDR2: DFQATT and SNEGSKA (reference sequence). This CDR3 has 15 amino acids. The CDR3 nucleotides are TGCAGTGCTCGGGGACAACCAGTACAAAATGAAAAACTGTTTTTT. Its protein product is CSARGQPVQNEKLFF.

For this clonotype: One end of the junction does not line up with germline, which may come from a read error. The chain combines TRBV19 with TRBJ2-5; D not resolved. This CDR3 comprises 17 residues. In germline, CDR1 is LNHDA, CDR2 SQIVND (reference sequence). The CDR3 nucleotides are TGTGCCGGTAGTATTGGGCCCGGAATTGCAGGAGAAGAGACCCAGTACTTC. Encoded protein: CAGSIGPGIAGEETQYF. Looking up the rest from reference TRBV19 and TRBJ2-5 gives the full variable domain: DGGITQSPKYLFRKEGQNVTLSCEQNLNHDAMYWYRQDPGQGLRLIYYSQIVNDFQKGDIAEGYSVSREKKESFPLTVTSAQKNPTAFYLCAGSIGPGIAGEETQYFGPGTRLLVL.

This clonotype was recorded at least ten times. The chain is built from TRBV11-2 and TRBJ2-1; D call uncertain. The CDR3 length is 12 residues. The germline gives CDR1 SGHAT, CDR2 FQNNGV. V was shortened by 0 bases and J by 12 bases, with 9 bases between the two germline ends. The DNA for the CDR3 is TGTGCCAGCAGCTTAGACGACCAGCGGCAGTTCTTC. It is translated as CASSLDDQRQFF.

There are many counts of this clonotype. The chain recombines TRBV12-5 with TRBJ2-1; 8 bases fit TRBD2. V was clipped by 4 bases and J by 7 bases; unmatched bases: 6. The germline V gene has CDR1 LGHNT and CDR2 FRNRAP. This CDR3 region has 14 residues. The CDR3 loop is CASGSLAGLNEQFF. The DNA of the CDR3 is TGTGCTAGTGGTTCATTAGCGGGACTAAATGAGCAGTTCTTC.

The CDR3 loop reads CASRMGLENSPLHF. In DNA, the CDR3 is TGTGCCAGCAGGATGGGACTGGAGAATTCACCCCTCCACTTT. The chain has TRBV2 and TRBJ1-6; the D gene is possibly TRBD1 (5 bases). Germline V gene sequence: CDR1 SNHLY, CDR2 FYNNEI. V lost 6 bases, J lost 7 bases, and 13 bases lay in between. The CDR3 is 14 residues long.

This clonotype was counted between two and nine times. CDR3 DNA sequence: TGCAGCGCCTTAGGGGCTCTCAATGAGCAGTTCTTC. This codes for CSALGALNEQFF. V usage is TRBV29-1 and J usage is TRBJ2-1; weak D call: TRBD1 (5 bases). The germline gives CDR1 SQVTM, CDR2 ANQGSEA. Trimming stripped 7 bases from V and 6 bases from J, with 13 bases between. The CDR3 covers 12 residues.

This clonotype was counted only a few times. The CDR3 bases are TGTGCCAGCAGCTCAGAACAGGGCTGGGGAGAGGAGACCCAGTACTTC. Its translation: CASSSEQGWGEETQYF. V gene TRBV5-5 combines with J gene TRBJ2-5; a possible D gene is TRBD1 (6 bases). Trimming shortened V by 3 bases and J by 5 bases, and 20 bases separated the two germline ends. This CDR3 comprises 16 residues. In germline, CDR1 is SGHKS, CDR2 YYEKEE (reference sequence). Complete variable domain (other parts from reference TRBV5-5 and TRBJ2-5): DAGVTQSPTHLIKTRGQQVTLRCSPISGHKSVSWYQQVLGQGPQFIFQYYEKEERGRGNFPDRFSARQFPNYSSELNVNALLLGDSALYLCASSSEQGWGEETQYFGPGTRLLVL.

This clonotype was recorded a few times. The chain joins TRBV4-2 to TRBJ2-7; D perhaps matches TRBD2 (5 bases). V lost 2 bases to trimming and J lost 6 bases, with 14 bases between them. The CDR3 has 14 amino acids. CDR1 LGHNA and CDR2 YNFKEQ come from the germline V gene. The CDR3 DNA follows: TGTGCCAGCAGCCAAACTAGGCAGGTCTCCGAGCAGTACTTC. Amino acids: CASSQTRQVSEQYF.

CDR3 sequence reads: CASSLFGRDRMNTEAFF. As DNA, the CDR3 is TGTGCCAGCAGCTTATTCGGCAGGGATAGAATGAACACTGAAGCTTTCTTT. This sequence joins TRBV11-2 and TRBJ1-1; TRBD1 might be the D (5 bases). CDR1 SGHAT and CDR2 FQNNGV come from the germline V gene. The CDR3 runs to 17 residues. V was shortened by 2 bases and J by 0 bases, with 16 bases between the two germline ends.

CDR3: CASSPSGAPGNEQFF. CDR3 bases: TGTGCCAGCAGTCCATCAGGGGCTCCCGGGAATGAGCAGTTCTTC. The chain is built from TRBV28 and TRBJ2-1; perhaps TRBD1 as D (6 bases). V lost 5 bases and J lost 7, with 18 bases in between. This CDR3 region has 15 residues. CDR1 and CDR2 from the germline V gene are MDHEN and SYDVKM.

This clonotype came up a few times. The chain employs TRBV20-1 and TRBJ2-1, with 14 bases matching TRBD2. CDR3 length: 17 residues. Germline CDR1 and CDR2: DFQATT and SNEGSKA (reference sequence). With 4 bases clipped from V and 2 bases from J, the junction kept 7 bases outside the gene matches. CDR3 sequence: CSATGLAGGGAYNEQFF. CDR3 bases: TGCAGTGCTACTGGACTAGCGGGAGGCGGGGCCTACAATGAGCAGTTCTTC.

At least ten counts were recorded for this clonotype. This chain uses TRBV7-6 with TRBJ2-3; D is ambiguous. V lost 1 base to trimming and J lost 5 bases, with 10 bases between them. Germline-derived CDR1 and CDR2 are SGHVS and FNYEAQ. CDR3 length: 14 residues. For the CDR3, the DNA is TGTGCCAGCAGCTTAGACACAGTGAAAGATACGCAGTATTTT. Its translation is CASSLDTVKDTQYF.

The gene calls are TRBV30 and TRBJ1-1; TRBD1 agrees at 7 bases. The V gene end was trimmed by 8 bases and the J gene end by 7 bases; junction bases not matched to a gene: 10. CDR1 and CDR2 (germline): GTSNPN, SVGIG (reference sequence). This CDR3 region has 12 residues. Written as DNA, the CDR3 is TGTGCCGTCGACAGGGAGACTGATGAAGCTTTCTTT. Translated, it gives CAVDRETDEAFF.

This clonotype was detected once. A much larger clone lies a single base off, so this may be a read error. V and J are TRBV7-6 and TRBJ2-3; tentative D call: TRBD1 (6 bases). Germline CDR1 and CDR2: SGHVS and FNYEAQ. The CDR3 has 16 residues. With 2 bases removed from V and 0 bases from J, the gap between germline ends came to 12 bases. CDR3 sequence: CASSLHRDTSTDTQYF. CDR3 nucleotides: TGTGCCAGCAGCTTACACCGGGACACCAGCACAGATACGCAGTATTTT.

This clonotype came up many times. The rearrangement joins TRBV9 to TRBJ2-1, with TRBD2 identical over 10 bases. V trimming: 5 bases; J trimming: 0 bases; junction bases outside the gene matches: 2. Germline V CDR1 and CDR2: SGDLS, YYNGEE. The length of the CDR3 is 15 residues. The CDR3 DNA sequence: TGTGCCAGCAGTGCTAGCGGGAGCTCCTACAATGAGCAGTTCTTC. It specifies CASSASGSSYNEQFF.

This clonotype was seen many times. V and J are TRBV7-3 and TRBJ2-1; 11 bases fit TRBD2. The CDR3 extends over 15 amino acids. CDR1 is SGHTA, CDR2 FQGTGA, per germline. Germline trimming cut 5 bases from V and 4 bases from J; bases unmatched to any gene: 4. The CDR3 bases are TGTGCCAGCAGCCCGACTAGCGGGAAATACAATGAGCAGTTCTTC. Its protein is CASSPTSGKYNEQFF.

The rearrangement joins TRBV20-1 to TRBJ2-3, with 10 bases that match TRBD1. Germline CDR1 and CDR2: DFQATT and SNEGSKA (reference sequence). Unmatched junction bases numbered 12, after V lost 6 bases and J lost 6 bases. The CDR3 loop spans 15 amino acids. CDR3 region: CSAQTGTGEADTQYF. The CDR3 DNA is TGCAGTGCACAGACCGGGACAGGGGAGGCGGATACGCAGTATTTT.

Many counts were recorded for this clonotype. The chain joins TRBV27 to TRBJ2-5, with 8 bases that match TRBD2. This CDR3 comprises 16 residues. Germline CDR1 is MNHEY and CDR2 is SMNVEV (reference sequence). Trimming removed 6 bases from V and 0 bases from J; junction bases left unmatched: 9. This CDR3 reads CASRRKLAAYQETQYF. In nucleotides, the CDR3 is TGTGCCAGCAGGCGCAAACTAGCGGCGTACCAAGAGACCCAGTACTTC.